A selection of T cell receptor beta chains follows, all from one sample in a study of metastatic and nonmetastatic thyroid tumors. TCRdb re-called clones from the PCR reads using MiXCR. The table has approximately 30,000 clones, roughly 15% seen once; the top ten hold less than 20%. Sequencing was done on a sample of blood. The receptors were sampled from a male donor with papillary thyroid cancer or a benign thyroid nodule (not recorded which). Some clones in this sample may be carry-over from other donors' samples. The conserved cysteine and the conserved F or W are not part of the CDR3 here.

v_call	j_call	cdr3_aa
TRBV19	TRBJ2-3	ASSTGTSGPGDTQY
TRBV18	TRBJ2-4	ASSPGTGQGADGSKNIQY
TRBV6-1	TRBJ1-2	ASEPLNYDYGYT
TRBV7-8	TRBJ2-1	ASSSFPGLLGQF
TRBV7-9	TRBJ2-7	ASSQTGTGVCEQY
TRBV5-6	TRBJ2-5	ASGSPLGGRRETQY
TRBV12-3/TRBV12-4	TRBJ2-1	ASSGTGYYNEQF
TRBV6-1	TRBJ1-5	ASGVGYSNQPQH
TRBV12-3/TRBV12-4	TRBJ2-1	ASSLRQVGYNEQF
TRBV5-1	TRBJ2-1	ASSTSGRDNEQF
TRBV28	TRBJ1-1	ASSLQVNTEAF
TRBV28	TRBJ2-1	ASSLASTTYNEQF
TRBV30	TRBJ2-1	AWSVVRLAGSNEQF
TRBV7-9	TRBJ2-7	ASSLGQSQY
TRBV9	TRBJ2-7	ASSSSDLGNEQY
TRBV24-1	TRBJ2-3	ATSDPGSGGFDTQY
TRBV25-1	TRBJ2-2	ASSEAEYGELF
TRBV11-2	TRBJ1-2	ASRSIQAGGDT
TRBV5-6	TRBJ1-2	ASSWRGPRPGYT
TRBV20-1	TRBJ1-5	SAQGGRRGNQPQH
TRBV5-6	TRBJ2-1	ASSFRLAGAPLYNEQF
TRBV6-1	TRBJ2-6	ASSDGLSGANVLT
TRBV6-1	TRBJ2-6	ASSDMGGANVLT
TRBV11-3	TRBJ2-3	ASSLDISSGAGADTQY
TRBV5-1	TRBJ2-7	ASSLTPALPGLAGDYEQY
TRBV18	TRBJ1-1	ASSPPGDRAFGENTEAF
TRBV3-1	TRBJ2-1	ASSQETSGGRSSYNEQF
TRBV12-3/TRBV12-4	TRBJ2-7	ASSSGQPYEQY
TRBV27	TRBJ1-2	ASSSSPDRVHRYT
TRBV5-8	TRBJ2-1	ASRKGTSGSLDEQF
TRBV6-1	TRBJ2-2	ASTPGADTGELF